This paragraph covers one TCR beta chain sequence. No antigen is known for it. The sample belongs to a study of T cell repertoires in cytomegalovirus infection. Looking at the study overall: The study used recently identified HLA-C-restricted and well-studied HLA-B-restricted CMV epitopes. It can be stated that public TCR beta signatures indicated CMV infection as well as a matching HLA type. Study results and limitations: Identification of carriers of CMV plus the relevant HLA was achieved through cumulative public TCR beta family frequency. Ex vivo responses were dominated by HLA-C-restricted CMV-specific TCR beta clonotypes.

Each CDR3 protein is one row after TCRdb ran MiXCR on the reads. The sample holds under 850,000 distinct CDR3 sequences, around a third seen once. V gave up 4 bases and J gave up 3 bases; unmatched junction bases: 5. The CDR3 loop spans 15 amino acids. Germline V gene data show CDR1 as LGHNA and CDR2 as YNFKEQ. The sequence was collected from a human donor in good health (CMV status not recorded). Some clones in this sample may be carry-over from other donors' samples. The chain carries TRBV4-2 and TRBJ2-2; 7 positions agree with TRBD2. Sequences were derived from cultured PBMCs, sampled from culture after CMV antigen stimulation. CDR3 loop: CASSRGGGDTGELFF. The CDR3 DNA reads TGTGCCAGCAGCCGGGGGGGAGGGGACACCGGGGAGCTGTTTTTT.